This paragraph reports one TCR beta chain. Its antigen is as yet unknown. TCRdb's table, derived via immunoSEQ multiplex PCR, lists solely in-frame clones and lacks some. Of about 70,000 clones in the sample, roughly two thirds were seen once. The CDR3 totals 13 residues. CDR1 MNHEY and CDR2 SMNVEV come from the germline V gene (reference sequence). V was shortened by 8 bases and J by 12 bases, with 17 bases between the two germline ends. This sample is part of a study of vaccination effects on CD4 cells after COVID-19. Study-wide findings and caveats: Spike-reactive clones in convalescents after vaccination were chiefly newly vaccine-induced. Researchers reported few convalescent patients and no early post-infection timepoints in the study.

Ahead of sequencing, the ViraFEST assay grew antigen-specific CD4+ T cells using viral peptide pools. Culture lasted around eleven days before CD4+ T cell isolation. The person acquired a PCR-confirmed SARS-CoV-2 infection between March and December 2020. The sequences come from CD4+ T cells from PBMCs cultured with HIV peptides, collected before COVID-19 vaccination. The subset here: HIV-1 Nef peptide pool negative control/reference culture. The source is a human donor who had a prior SARS-CoV-2 infection. The rearrangement links TRBV27 to TRBJ1-6; maybe TRBD1 (5 bases). The CDR3 region is CASGGTKSLPLHF. DNA for the CDR3: TGTGCCAGCGGTGGGACCAAGTCATTACCCCTCCACTTT.